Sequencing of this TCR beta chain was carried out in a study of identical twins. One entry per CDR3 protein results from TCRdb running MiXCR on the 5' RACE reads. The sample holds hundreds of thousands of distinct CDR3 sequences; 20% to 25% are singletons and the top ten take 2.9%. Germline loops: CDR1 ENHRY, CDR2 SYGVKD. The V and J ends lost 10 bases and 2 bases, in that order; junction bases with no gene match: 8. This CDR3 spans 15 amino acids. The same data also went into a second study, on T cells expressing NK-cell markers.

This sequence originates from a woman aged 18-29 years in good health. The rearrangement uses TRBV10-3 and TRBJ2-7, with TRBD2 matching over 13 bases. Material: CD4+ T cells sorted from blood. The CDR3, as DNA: TGTGCCACTCATCCGGGACTAGCGGGGACCTACGAGCAGTACTTC. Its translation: CATHPGLAGTYEQYF.